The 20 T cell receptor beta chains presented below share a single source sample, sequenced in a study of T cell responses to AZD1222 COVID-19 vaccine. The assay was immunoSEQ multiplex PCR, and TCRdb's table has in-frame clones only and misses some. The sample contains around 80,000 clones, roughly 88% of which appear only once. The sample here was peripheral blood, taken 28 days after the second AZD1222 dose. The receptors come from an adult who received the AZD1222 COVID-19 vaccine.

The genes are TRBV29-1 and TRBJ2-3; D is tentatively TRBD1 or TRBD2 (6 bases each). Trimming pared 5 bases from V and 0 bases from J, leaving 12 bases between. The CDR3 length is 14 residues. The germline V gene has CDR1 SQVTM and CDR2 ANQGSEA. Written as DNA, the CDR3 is TGCAGCGTTTCTCAGGGGACTAGCACAGATACGCAGTATTTT. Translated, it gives CSVSQGTSTDTQYF.

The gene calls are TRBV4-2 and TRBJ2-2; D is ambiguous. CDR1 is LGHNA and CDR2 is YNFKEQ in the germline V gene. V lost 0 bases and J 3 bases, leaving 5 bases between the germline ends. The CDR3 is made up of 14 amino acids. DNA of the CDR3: TGTGCCAGCAGCCAAGAATCTTACACCGGGGAGCTGTTTTTT. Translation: CASSQESYTGELFF.

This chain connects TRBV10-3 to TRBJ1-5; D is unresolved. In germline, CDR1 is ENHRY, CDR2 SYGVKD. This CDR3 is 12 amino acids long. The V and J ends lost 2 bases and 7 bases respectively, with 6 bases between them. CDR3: CAISEPRQPQHF. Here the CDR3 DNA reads TGTGCCATCAGTGAGCCCAGACAGCCCCAGCATTTT.

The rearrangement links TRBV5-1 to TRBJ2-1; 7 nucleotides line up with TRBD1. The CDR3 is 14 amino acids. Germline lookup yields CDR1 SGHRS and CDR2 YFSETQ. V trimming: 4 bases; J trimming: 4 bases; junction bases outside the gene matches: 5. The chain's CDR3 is CASSPGQTYNEQFF. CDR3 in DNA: TGCGCCAGCAGCCCGGGACAGACATACAATGAGCAGTTCTTC.

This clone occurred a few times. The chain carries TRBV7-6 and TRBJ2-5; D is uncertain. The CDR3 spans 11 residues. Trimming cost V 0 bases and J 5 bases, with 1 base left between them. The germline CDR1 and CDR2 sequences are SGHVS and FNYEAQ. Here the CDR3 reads CASSLAETQYF. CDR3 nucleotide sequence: TGTGCCAGCAGCTTAGCGGAGACCCAGTACTTC.

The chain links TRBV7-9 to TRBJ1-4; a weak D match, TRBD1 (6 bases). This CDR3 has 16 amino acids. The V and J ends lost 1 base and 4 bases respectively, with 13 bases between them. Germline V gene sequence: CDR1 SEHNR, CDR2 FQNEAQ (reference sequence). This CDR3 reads CASSLVDRFVNEKLFF. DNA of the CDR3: TGTGCCAGCAGCTTAGTAGACAGGTTCGTTAATGAAAAACTGTTTTTT.

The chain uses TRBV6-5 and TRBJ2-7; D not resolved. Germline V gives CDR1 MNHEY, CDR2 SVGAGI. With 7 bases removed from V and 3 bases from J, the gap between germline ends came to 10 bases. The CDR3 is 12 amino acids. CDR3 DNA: TGTGCCAGCATAGGCCGAAACTACGAGCAGTACTTC. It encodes CASIGRNYEQYF.

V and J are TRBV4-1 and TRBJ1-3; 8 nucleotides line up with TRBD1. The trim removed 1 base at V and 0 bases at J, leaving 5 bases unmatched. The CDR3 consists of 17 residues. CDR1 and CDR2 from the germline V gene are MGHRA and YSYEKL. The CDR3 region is CASSQGGQAGSGNTIYF. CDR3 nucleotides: TGCGCCAGCAGCCAAGGGGGACAGGCGGGCTCTGGAAACACCATATATTTT.

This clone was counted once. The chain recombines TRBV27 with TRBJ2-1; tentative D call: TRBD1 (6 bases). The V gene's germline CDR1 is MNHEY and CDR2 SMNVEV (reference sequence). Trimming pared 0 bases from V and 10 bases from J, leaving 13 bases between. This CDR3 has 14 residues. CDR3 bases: TGTGCCAGCAGTTTATCTCGACAGGCATCGGAGCAGTTCTTC. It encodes CASSLSRQASEQFF.

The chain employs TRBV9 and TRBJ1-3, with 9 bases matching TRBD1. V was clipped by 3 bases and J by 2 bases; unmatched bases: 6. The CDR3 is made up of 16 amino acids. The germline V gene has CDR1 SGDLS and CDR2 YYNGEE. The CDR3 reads CASSATGGAPGNTIYF. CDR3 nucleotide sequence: TGTGCCAGCAGCGCCACAGGGGGCGCGCCTGGAAACACCATATATTTT.

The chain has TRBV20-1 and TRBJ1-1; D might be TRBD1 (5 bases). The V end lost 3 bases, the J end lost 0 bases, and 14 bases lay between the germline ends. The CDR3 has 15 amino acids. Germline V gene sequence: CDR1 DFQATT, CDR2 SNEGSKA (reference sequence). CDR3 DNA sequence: TGCAGTGCTAGTCTAAGGGGCGAAGTGAACACTGAAGCTTTCTTT. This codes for CSASLRGEVNTEAFF.

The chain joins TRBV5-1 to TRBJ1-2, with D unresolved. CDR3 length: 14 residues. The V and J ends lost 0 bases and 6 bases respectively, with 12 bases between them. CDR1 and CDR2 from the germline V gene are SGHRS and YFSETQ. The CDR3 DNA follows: TGCGCCAGCAGCTTGGCCGGCGGCAAAAATGGCTACACCTTC. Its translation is CASSLAGGKNGYTF. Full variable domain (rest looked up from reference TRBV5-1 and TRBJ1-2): KAGVTQTPRYLIKTRGQQVTLSCSPISGHRSVSWYQQTPGQGLQFLFEYFSETQRNKGNFPGRFSGRQFSNSRSEMNVSTLELGDSALYLCASSLAGGKNGYTFGSGTRLTVV.

The DNA for the CDR3 is TGCAGCGTTGATGGGGTGTACAATGAGCAGTTCTTC. It codes for CSVDGVYNEQFF. The rearrangement uses TRBV29-1 and TRBJ2-1, with D hard to call. V was clipped by 3 bases and J by 4 bases, with 7 bases between them. Per the germline V gene, CDR1 is SQVTM and CDR2 is ANQGSEA. The CDR3 sequence is 12 residues long.

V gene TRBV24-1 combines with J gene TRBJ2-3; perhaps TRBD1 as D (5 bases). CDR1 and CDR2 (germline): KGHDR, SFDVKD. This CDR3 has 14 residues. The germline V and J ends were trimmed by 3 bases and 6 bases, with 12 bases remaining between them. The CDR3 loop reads CATSDLDRPDTQYF. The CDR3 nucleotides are TGTGCCACCAGTGATCTCGACAGACCCGATACGCAGTATTTT.

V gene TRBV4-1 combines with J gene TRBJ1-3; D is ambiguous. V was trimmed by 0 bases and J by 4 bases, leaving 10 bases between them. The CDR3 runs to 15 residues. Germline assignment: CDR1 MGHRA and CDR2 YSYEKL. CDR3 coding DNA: TGCGCCAGCAGCCAAGATCAGACTACCGGAAACACCATATATTTT. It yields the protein CASSQDQTTGNTIYF.

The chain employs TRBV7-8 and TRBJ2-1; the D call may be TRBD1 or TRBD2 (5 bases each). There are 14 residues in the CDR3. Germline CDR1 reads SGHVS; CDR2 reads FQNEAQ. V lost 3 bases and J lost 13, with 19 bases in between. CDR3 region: CASSLGHGAPFQFF. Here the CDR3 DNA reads TGTGCCAGCAGCTTGGGCCACGGGGCGCCTTTTCAGTTCTTC.

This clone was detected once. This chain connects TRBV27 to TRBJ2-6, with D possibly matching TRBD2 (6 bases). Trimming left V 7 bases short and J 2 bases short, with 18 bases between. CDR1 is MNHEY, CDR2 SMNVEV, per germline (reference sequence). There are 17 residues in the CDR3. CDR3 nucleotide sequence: TGTGCCAGCAACTCCATCGGAGGGCTCCCTGGGGCCAACGTCCTGACTTTC. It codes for CASNSIGGLPGANVLTF.

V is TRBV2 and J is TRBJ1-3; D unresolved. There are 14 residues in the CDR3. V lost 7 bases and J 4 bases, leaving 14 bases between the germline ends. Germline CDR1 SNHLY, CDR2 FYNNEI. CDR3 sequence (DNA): TGTGCCAGCACCTCACCCGGAGGAGGAAACACCATATATTTT. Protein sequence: CASTSPGGGNTIYF.

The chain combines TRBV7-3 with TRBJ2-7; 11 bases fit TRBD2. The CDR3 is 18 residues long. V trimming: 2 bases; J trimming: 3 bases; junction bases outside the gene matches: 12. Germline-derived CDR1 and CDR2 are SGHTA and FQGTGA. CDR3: CASSLGLAGGFRYYEQYF. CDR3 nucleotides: TGTGCCAGCAGCTTAGGGCTAGCGGGGGGCTTCCGTTACTACGAGCAGTACTTC.

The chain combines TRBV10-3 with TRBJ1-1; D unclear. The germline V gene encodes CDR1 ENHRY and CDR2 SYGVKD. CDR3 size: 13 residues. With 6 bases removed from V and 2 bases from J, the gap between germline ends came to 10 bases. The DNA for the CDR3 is TGTGCCATCAGGGACCCGACCAACACTGAAGCTTTCTTT. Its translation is CAIRDPTNTEAFF.